These T cell receptor beta chains were read from a single sample in a study of OX40 agonist ivuxolimab in advanced cancers. The assay was immunoSEQ multiplex PCR, and TCRdb's table has in-frame clones only and misses some. The sample holds 50,000 to 65,000 clones; roughly four fifths are singletons and the top ten take nearly 0.7%. Sequenced material: CD4+ or CD8+ T cells sorted from blood, taken in a trial of the OX40 agonist ivuxolimab. These receptors originate from an adult with an advanced solid tumor such as melanoma, head and neck, liver or kidney cancer. Both conserved end residues are part of each CDR3. Fields, in order: D gene, V gene, clone size, J gene, CDR3 protein, CDR3 DNA. D genes are given only for firm matches. The listing skips clone size in some rows; elsewhere it reads once, few, many or a size class.

d_gene: .; v_gene: TRBV29-1; abundance: few; j_gene: TRBJ2-5; CDR3aa: CSVESGLETQYF; CDR3nt: TGCAGCGTTGAATCGGGTCTGGAGACCCAGTACTTC
d_gene: .; v_gene: TRBV4-2; abundance: .; j_gene: TRBJ2-5; CDR3aa: CASSQPRETQYF; CDR3nt: TGTGCCAGCAGCCAACCACGGGAGACCCAGTACTTC
d_gene: .; v_gene: TRBV5-1; abundance: medium-sized; j_gene: TRBJ2-7; CDR3aa: CASSWGISYEQYF; CDR3nt: TGCGCCAGCAGCTGGGGCATATCCTACGAGCAGTACTTC
d_gene: .; v_gene: TRBV19; abundance: .; j_gene: TRBJ1-1; CDR3aa: CASSIRNTEAFF; CDR3nt: TGTGCCAGTAGTATCAGAAACACTGAAGCTTTCTTT
d_gene: TRBD1; v_gene: TRBV11-2; abundance: few; j_gene: TRBJ1-1; CDR3aa: CASSLTGDAFF; CDR3nt: TGTGCCAGCAGCTTGACAGGGGACGCTTTCTTT
d_gene: TRBD1; v_gene: TRBV19; abundance: few; j_gene: TRBJ1-6; CDR3aa: CAGRQGYNSPLHF; CDR3nt: TGTGCCGGAAGACAGGGGTATAATTCACCCCTCCACTTT
d_gene: TRBD1; v_gene: TRBV2; abundance: .; j_gene: TRBJ2-7; CDR3aa: CASSVATGAVGEQYF; CDR3nt: TGTGCCAGCAGTGTAGCGACAGGGGCGGTGGGAGAGCAGTACTTC
d_gene: TRBD1; v_gene: TRBV5-6; abundance: .; j_gene: TRBJ2-3; CDR3aa: CASSLLWTGEDTQYF; CDR3nt: TGTGCCAGCAGCTTGTTATGGACAGGAGAAGATACGCAGTATTTT
d_gene: .; v_gene: TRBV5-5; abundance: .; j_gene: TRBJ2-7; CDR3aa: CASSSWGELNF; CDR3nt: TGTGCCAGCAGCTCGTGGGGGGAATTGAACTTC
d_gene: .; v_gene: TRBV5-4; abundance: .; j_gene: TRBJ1-2; CDR3aa: CASSLEYNYGYTF; CDR3nt: TGTGCCAGCAGCTTGGAGTATAACTATGGCTACACCTTC
d_gene: .; v_gene: TRBV4-2; abundance: .; j_gene: TRBJ2-5; CDR3aa: CASGPTRGRETQYF; CDR3nt: TGTGCCAGCGGTCCCACACGGGGGCGGGAGACCCAGTACTTC
d_gene: .; v_gene: TRBV9; abundance: .; j_gene: TRBJ2-2; CDR3aa: CASSARGLNTGELFF; CDR3nt: TGTGCCAGCAGCGCCAGGGGCCTGAACACCGGGGAGCTGTTTTTT
d_gene: .; v_gene: TRBV10-1; abundance: few; j_gene: TRBJ2-2; CDR3aa: CASSENPSGGELFF; CDR3nt: TGCGCCAGCAGTGAGAACCCCTCGGGCGGGGAGCTGTTTTTT
d_gene: .; v_gene: TRBV19; abundance: once; j_gene: TRBJ1-5; CDR3aa: CASTTRGGLGQPQHF; CDR3nt: TGTGCCAGTACCACCCGTGGGGGGCTAGGCCAGCCCCAGCATTTT
d_gene: .; v_gene: TRBV28; abundance: .; j_gene: TRBJ2-1; CDR3aa: CASSLGQVFYNEQFF; CDR3nt: TGTGCCAGCAGCTTAGGACAAGTTTTCTACAATGAGCAGTTCTTC
d_gene: .; v_gene: TRBV5-6; abundance: .; j_gene: TRBJ2-5; CDR3aa: CASSLRETQYF; CDR3nt: TGTGCCAGCAGCTTGAGGGAGACCCAGTACTTC
d_gene: .; v_gene: TRBV12-5; abundance: .; j_gene: TRBJ1-6; CDR3aa: CASGWDLENSPLHF; CDR3nt: TGTGCTAGTGGCTGGGACCTAGAGAATTCACCCCTCCACTTT
d_gene: TRBD1; v_gene: TRBV27; abundance: .; j_gene: TRBJ1-2; CDR3aa: CASSSDRAGFHGYTF; CDR3nt: TGTGCCAGCAGTTCAGACAGGGCCGGTTTCCATGGCTACACCTTC
d_gene: .; v_gene: TRBV7-6; abundance: .; j_gene: TRBJ2-5; CDR3aa: CASSLQGRETQYF; CDR3nt: TGTGCCAGCAGCTTACAGGGTCGGGAGACCCAGTACTTC
d_gene: TRBD2; v_gene: TRBV5-1; abundance: .; j_gene: TRBJ2-5; CDR3aa: CASSTRTSGETQYF; CDR3nt: TGCGCCAGCAGCACCCGGACTAGCGGGGAGACCCAGTACTTC
d_gene: .; v_gene: TRBV7-2; abundance: .; j_gene: TRBJ2-2; CDR3aa: CASSTPRADTGELFF; CDR3nt: TGTGCCAGCAGCACCCCCAGGGCGGACACCGGGGAGCTGTTTTTT
d_gene: .; v_gene: TRBV6-5; abundance: .; j_gene: TRBJ2-2; CDR3aa: CASSPQGANTGELFF; CDR3nt: TGTGCCAGCAGTCCCCAGGGTGCTAACACCGGGGAGCTGTTTTTT
d_gene: .; v_gene: TRBV2; abundance: .; j_gene: TRBJ1-4; CDR3aa: CASSQRTREKLFF; CDR3nt: TGTGCCAGCAGTCAGCGGACGCGAGAAAAACTGTTTTTT
d_gene: .; v_gene: TRBV19; abundance: .; j_gene: TRBJ1-4; CDR3aa: CASSIARTPNEKLFF; CDR3nt: TGTGCCAGTAGTATTGCTCGGACACCTAATGAAAAACTGTTTTTT
d_gene: TRBD1; v_gene: TRBV4-2; abundance: .; j_gene: TRBJ1-3; CDR3aa: CASSRERGQGNGNTIYF; CDR3nt: TGTGCCAGCAGCCGAGAGCGGGGACAGGGGAACGGAAACACCATATATTTT
d_gene: .; v_gene: TRBV9; abundance: few; j_gene: TRBJ1-5; CDR3aa: CASSTDDNQPQHF; CDR3nt: TGTGCCAGCAGCACCGACGACAATCAGCCCCAGCATTTT
d_gene: .; v_gene: TRBV6-5; abundance: .; j_gene: TRBJ2-7; CDR3aa: CASRPDEEYEQYF; CDR3nt: TGTGCCAGCAGACCAGATGAGGAGTACGAGCAGTACTTC
d_gene: .; v_gene: TRBV2; abundance: medium-sized; j_gene: TRBJ2-1; CDR3aa: CASSEARQGGNEQFF; CDR3nt: TGTGCCAGCAGTGAAGCCAGACAGGGAGGGAATGAGCAGTTCTTC
d_gene: TRBD1; v_gene: TRBV19; abundance: many; j_gene: TRBJ2-2; CDR3aa: CASSMGRGRTGELFF; CDR3nt: TGTGCCAGTAGTATGGGCAGGGGGCGGACCGGGGAGCTGTTTTTT
d_gene: .; v_gene: TRBV11-2; abundance: .; j_gene: TRBJ2-1; CDR3aa: CASSLDPARNEQFF; CDR3nt: TGTGCCAGCAGCTTAGATCCAGCTAGGAATGAGCAGTTCTTC
d_gene: .; v_gene: TRBV7-8; abundance: few; j_gene: TRBJ1-3; CDR3aa: CASSQRPVPAGNTIYF; CDR3nt: TGTGCCAGCAGCCAGCGCCCCGTTCCAGCTGGAAACACCATATATTTT
d_gene: .; v_gene: TRBV7-8; abundance: .; j_gene: TRBJ1-1; CDR3aa: CASGPGPNEAFF; CDR3nt: TGTGCCAGCGGACCAGGTCCGAATGAAGCTTTCTTT
d_gene: .; v_gene: TRBV2; abundance: .; j_gene: TRBJ1-5; CDR3aa: CASSDGTRDQPQHF; CDR3nt: TGTGCCAGCAGTGATGGGACTAGGGATCAGCCCCAGCATTTT
d_gene: TRBD1; v_gene: TRBV7-2; abundance: .; j_gene: TRBJ1-2; CDR3aa: CASSPGQGPSGYTF; CDR3nt: TGTGCCAGCAGCCCCGGACAGGGTCCCTCAGGCTACACCTTC
d_gene: .; v_gene: TRBV11-2; abundance: .; j_gene: TRBJ1-1; CDR3aa: CASSLVGRRRKTEAFF; CDR3nt: TGTGCCAGCAGCTTGGTGGGTAGGAGGAGGAAGACTGAAGCTTTCTTT
d_gene: .; v_gene: TRBV10-3; abundance: once; j_gene: TRBJ2-7; CDR3aa: CAISELAYEQYF; CDR3nt: TGTGCCATCAGTGAATTAGCCTACGAGCAGTACTTC
d_gene: TRBD1; v_gene: TRBV5-1; abundance: .; j_gene: TRBJ2-1; CDR3aa: CASSPGQGNEQFF; CDR3nt: TGCGCCAGCAGCCCGGGACAGGGCAATGAGCAGTTCTTC
d_gene: TRBD2; v_gene: TRBV6-6; abundance: few; j_gene: TRBJ2-7; CDR3aa: CASNTMGGTTYEQYF; CDR3nt: TGTGCCAGCAACACCATGGGGGGGACCACCTACGAGCAGTACTTC
d_gene: TRBD2; v_gene: TRBV4-1; abundance: .; j_gene: TRBJ2-3; CDR3aa: CASSRTGLAGGSYTQYF; CDR3nt: TGCGCCAGCAGCCGGACGGGACTAGCGGGGGGATCTTATACGCAGTATTTT
d_gene: TRBD1; v_gene: TRBV6-1; abundance: .; j_gene: TRBJ2-3; CDR3aa: CASSARQGARDTQYF; CDR3nt: TGTGCCAGCAGTGCCAGACAGGGGGCGCGAGATACGCAGTATTTT
d_gene: .; v_gene: TRBV9; abundance: .; j_gene: TRBJ2-7; CDR3aa: CASSVWPGLVDEQYF; CDR3nt: TGTGCCAGCAGCGTATGGCCAGGGTTGGTCGACGAGCAGTACTTC
d_gene: .; v_gene: TRBV5-5; abundance: .; j_gene: TRBJ1-1; CDR3aa: CASSIVNTEAFF; CDR3nt: TGTGCCAGCAGTATAGTTAACACTGAAGCTTTCTTT
d_gene: TRBD1; v_gene: TRBV19; abundance: .; j_gene: TRBJ1-1; CDR3aa: CASMKGDRAYTEAFF; CDR3nt: TGTGCCAGTATGAAGGGTGACAGGGCCTACACTGAAGCTTTCTTT
d_gene: TRBD2; v_gene: TRBV5-1; abundance: .; j_gene: TRBJ2-7; CDR3aa: CASSSGTSGGREQYF; CDR3nt: TGCGCCAGCAGCAGCGGGACTAGCGGGGGTCGGGAGCAGTACTTC
d_gene: TRBD1; v_gene: TRBV9; abundance: .; j_gene: TRBJ2-5; CDR3aa: CASSRGQGGETQYF; CDR3nt: TGTGCCAGCAGCAGGGGACAGGGTGGAGAGACCCAGTACTTC
d_gene: TRBD2; v_gene: TRBV29-1; abundance: .; j_gene: TRBJ2-3; CDR3aa: CSTRFSGGTDTQYF; CDR3nt: TGCAGCACCCGTTTTAGCGGGGGGACAGATACGCAGTATTTT
d_gene: TRBD1; v_gene: TRBV11-1; abundance: .; j_gene: TRBJ2-2; CDR3aa: CASSSDRGQNTGELFF; CDR3nt: TGTGCCAGCAGCTCGGACAGGGGCCAGAACACCGGGGAGCTGTTTTTT
d_gene: .; v_gene: TRBV5-4; abundance: .; j_gene: TRBJ1-6; CDR3aa: CASSLVGSESPLHF; CDR3nt: TGTGCCAGCAGCTTGGTAGGGTCCGAGTCACCCCTCCACTTT
d_gene: .; v_gene: TRBV2; abundance: .; j_gene: TRBJ1-2; CDR3aa: CASSEYQGSSANYGYTF; CDR3nt: TGTGCCAGCAGTGAATACCAGGGGTCTTCAGCTAACTATGGCTACACCTTC
d_gene: TRBD2; v_gene: TRBV6-1; abundance: .; j_gene: TRBJ2-7; CDR3aa: CASSPVAGDSYEQYF; CDR3nt: TGTGCCAGCAGCCCCGTAGCGGGGGACTCCTACGAGCAGTACTTC
d_gene: TRBD2; v_gene: TRBV5-1; abundance: .; j_gene: TRBJ2-1; CDR3aa: CASSPRGESSYNEQFF; CDR3nt: TGCGCCAGCAGCCCCCGGGGGGAGAGCTCCTACAATGAGCAGTTCTTC
d_gene: .; v_gene: TRBV28; abundance: .; j_gene: TRBJ1-2; CDR3aa: CASSSRLDLYGYTF; CDR3nt: TGTGCCAGCAGTTCCAGACTCGATCTCTATGGCTACACCTTC
d_gene: TRBD1; v_gene: TRBV11-2; abundance: few; j_gene: TRBJ2-3; CDR3aa: CASSASDRDSNTQYF; CDR3nt: TGTGCCAGCAGCGCGTCGGACCGGGACAGTAATACGCAGTATTTT
d_gene: TRBD2; v_gene: TRBV19; abundance: .; j_gene: TRBJ2-2; CDR3aa: CASSTGAGVASGELFF; CDR3nt: TGTGCCAGTAGTACCGGAGCGGGGGTGGCTTCCGGGGAGCTGTTTTTT
d_gene: .; v_gene: TRBV6-5; abundance: .; j_gene: TRBJ1-4; CDR3aa: CASSPNRVGGKLFF; CDR3nt: TGTGCCAGCAGTCCAAACAGGGTTGGGGGAAAACTGTTTTTT
d_gene: TRBD1; v_gene: TRBV7-6; abundance: .; j_gene: TRBJ1-4; CDR3aa: CASRRGGQGNEKLFF; CDR3nt: TGTGCCAGCAGACGCGGGGGACAGGGAAATGAAAAACTGTTTTTT